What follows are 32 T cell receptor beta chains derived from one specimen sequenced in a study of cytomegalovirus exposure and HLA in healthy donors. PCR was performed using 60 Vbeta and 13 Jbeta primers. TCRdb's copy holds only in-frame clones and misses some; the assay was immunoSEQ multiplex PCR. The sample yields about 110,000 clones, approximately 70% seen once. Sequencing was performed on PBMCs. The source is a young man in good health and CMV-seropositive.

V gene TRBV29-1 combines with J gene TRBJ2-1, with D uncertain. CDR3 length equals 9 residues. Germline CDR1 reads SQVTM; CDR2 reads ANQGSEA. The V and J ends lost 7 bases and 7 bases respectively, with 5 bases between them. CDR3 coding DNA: TGCAGCGCCCCAAATGAGCAGTTCTTC. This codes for CSAPNEQFF.

The CDR3 sequence: CASQMDRVSGYTF. The CDR3 nucleotides are TGTGCCAGCCAAATGGACAGGGTTAGTGGCTACACCTTC. The chain has TRBV19 and TRBJ1-2, with 8 bases aligning to TRBD1. The CDR3 contains 13 residues. With V trimmed by 9 bases and J by 7 bases, 10 bases remained unmatched. Germline V gene data show CDR1 as LNHDA and CDR2 as SQIVND (reference sequence).

CDR3 sequence reads: CASSWDRGLETQYF. The CDR3 region has the DNA TGTGCCAGCAGTTGGGACAGGGGGCTAGAGACCCAGTACTTC. V is TRBV6-5 and J is TRBJ2-5, with 12 bases aligning to TRBD1. CDR3 length: 14 residues. V was pared by 4 bases and J by 4 bases, with 1 base of the junction left unmatched. In germline, CDR1 is MNHEY, CDR2 SVGAGI.

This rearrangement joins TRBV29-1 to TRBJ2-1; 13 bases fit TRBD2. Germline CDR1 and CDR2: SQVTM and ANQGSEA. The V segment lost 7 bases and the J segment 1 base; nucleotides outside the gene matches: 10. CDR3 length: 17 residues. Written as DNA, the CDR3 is TGCAGCGGGTACGGGACTAGCGGGGATCGATCCTACAATGAGCAGTTCTTC. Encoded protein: CSGYGTSGDRSYNEQFF.

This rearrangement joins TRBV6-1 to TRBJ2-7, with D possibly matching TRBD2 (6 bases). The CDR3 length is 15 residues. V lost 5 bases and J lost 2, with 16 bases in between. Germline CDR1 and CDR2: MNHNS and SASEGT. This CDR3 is CASSPNRGTPYEQYF. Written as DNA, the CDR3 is TGTGCCAGCAGTCCGAACCGGGGGACTCCCTACGAGCAGTACTTC.

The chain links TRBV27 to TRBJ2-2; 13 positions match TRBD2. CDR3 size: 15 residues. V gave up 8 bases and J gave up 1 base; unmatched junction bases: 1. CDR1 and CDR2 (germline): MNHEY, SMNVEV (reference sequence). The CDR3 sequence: CASRTSGGNTGELFF. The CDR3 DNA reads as TGTGCCAGCCGGACTAGCGGGGGGAACACCGGGGAGCTGTTTTTT.

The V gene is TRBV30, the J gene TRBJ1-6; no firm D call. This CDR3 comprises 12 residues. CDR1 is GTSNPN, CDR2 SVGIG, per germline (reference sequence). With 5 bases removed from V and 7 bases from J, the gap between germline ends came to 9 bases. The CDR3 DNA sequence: TGTGCCTGGGACCGGGAGAATTCACCCCTCCACTTT. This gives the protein CAWDRENSPLHF. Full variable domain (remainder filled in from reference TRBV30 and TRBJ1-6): SQTIHQWPATLVQPVGSPLSLECTVEGTSNPNLYWYRQAAGRGLQLLFYSVGIGQISSEVPQNLSASRPQDRQFILSSKKLLLSDSGFYLCAWDRENSPLHFGNGTRLTVT.

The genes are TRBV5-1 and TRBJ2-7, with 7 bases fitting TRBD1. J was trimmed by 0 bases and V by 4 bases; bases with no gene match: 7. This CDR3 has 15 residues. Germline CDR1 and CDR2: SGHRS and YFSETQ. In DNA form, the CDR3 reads TGCGCCAGCAGCCTACACAGGGGCAGCTCCTACGAGCAGTACTTC. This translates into CASSLHRGSSYEQYF. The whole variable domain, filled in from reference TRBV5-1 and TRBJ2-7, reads KAGVTQTPRYLIKTRGQQVTLSCSPISGHRSVSWYQQTPGQGLQFLFEYFSETQRNKGNFPGRFSGRQFSNSRSEMNVSTLELGDSALYLCASSLHRGSSYEQYFGPGTRLTVT.

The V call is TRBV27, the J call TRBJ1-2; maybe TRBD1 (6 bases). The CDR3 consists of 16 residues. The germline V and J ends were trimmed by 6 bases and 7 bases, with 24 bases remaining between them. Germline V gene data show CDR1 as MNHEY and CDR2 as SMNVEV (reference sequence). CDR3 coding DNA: TGTGCCAGCAGACCGGCGTTCCGGGGACCCAGGGGTGGCTACACCTTC. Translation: CASRPAFRGPRGGYTF.

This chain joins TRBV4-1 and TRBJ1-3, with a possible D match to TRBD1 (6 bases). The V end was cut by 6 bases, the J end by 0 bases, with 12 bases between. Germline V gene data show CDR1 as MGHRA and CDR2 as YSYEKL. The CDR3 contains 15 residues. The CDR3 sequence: CASRRTGFSGNTIYF. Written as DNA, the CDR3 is TGCGCCAGCAGGCGTACAGGGTTCTCTGGAAACACCATATATTTT.

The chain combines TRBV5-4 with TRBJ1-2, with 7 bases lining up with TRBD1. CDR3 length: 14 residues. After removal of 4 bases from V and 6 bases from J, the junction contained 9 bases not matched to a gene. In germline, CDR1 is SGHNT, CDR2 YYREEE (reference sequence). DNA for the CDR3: TGTGCCAGCAGCCGTCAGGGGGTTGAGGATGGCTACACCTTC. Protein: CASSRQGVEDGYTF. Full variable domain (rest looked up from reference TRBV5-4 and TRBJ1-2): ETGVTQSPTHLIKTRGQQVTLRCSSQSGHNTVSWYQQALGQGPQFIFQYYREEENGRGNFPPRFSGLQFPNYSSELNVNALELDDSALYLCASSRQGVEDGYTFGSGTRLTVV.

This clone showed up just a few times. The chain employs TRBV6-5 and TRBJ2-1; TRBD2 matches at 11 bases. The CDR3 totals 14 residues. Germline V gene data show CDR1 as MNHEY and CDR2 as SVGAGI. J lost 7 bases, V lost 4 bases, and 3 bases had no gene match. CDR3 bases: TGTGCCAGCAGTTCTAGCGGGGGGTGGAATGAGCAGTTCTTC. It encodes CASSSSGGWNEQFF.

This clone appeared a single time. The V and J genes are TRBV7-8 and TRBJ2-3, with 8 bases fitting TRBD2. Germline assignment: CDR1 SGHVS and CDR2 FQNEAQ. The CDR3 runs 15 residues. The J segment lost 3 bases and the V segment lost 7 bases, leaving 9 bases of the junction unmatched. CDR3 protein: CASTLWRGATDTQYF. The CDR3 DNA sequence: TGTGCCAGCACCCTATGGCGGGGGGCGACAGATACGCAGTATTTT.

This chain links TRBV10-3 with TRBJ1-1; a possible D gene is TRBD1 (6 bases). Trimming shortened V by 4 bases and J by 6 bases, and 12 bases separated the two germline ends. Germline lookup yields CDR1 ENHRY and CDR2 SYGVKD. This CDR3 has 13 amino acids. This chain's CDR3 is CAISGQGNSEAFF. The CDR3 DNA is TGTGCCATCAGTGGGCAGGGGAATTCTGAAGCTTTCTTT.

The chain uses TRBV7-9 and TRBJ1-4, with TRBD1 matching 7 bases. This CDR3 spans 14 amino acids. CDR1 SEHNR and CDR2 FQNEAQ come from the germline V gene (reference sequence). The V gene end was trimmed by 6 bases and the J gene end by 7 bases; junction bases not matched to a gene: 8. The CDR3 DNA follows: TGTGCCAGCAGGCCAGGGGGTTATGGTGAAAAACTGTTTTTT. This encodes CASRPGGYGEKLFF. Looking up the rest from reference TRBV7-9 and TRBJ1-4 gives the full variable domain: DTGVSQNPRHKITKRGQNVTFRCDPISEHNRLYWYRQTLGQGPEFLTYFQNEAQLEKSRLLSDRFSAERPKGSFSTLEIQRTEQGDSAMYLCASRPGGYGEKLFFGSGTQLSVL.

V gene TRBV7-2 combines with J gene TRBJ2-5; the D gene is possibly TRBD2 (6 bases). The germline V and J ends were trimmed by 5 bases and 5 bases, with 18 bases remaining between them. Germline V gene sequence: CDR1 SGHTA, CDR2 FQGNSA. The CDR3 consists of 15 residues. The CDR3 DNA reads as TGTGCCAGCAGCCGCGGGACGCCCGGAGGGGAGACCCAGTACTTC. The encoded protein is CASSRGTPGGETQYF.

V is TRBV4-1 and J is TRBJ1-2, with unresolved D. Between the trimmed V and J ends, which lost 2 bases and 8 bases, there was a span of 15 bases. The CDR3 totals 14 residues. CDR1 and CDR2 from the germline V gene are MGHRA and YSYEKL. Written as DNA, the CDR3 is TGCGCCAGCAGCCAATATCCGGGAGGTTGGGGCTACACCTTC. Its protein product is CASSQYPGGWGYTF.

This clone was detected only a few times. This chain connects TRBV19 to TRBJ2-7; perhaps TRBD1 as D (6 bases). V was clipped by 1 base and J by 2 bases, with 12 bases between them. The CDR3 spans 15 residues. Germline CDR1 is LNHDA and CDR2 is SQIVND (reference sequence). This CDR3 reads CASSIGSRGPYEQYF. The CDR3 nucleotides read TGTGCCAGTAGTATAGGTTCCAGGGGCCCCTACGAGCAGTACTTC. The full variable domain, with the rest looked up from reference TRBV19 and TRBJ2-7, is DGGITQSPKYLFRKEGQNVTLSCEQNLNHDAMYWYRQDPGQGLRLIYYSQIVNDFQKGDIAEGYSVSREKKESFPLTVTSAQKNPTAFYLCASSIGSRGPYEQYFGPGTRLTVT.

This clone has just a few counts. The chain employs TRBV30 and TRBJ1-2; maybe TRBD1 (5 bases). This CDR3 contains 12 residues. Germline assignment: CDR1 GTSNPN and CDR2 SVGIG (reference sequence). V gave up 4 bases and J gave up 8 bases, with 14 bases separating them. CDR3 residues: CAWTSTGTGYTF. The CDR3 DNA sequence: TGTGCCTGGACCTCAACAGGTACGGGCTACACCTTC.

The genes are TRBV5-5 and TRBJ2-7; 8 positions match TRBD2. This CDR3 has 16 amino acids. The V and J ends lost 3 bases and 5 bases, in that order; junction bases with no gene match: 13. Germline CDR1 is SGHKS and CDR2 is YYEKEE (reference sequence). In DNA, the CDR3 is TGTGCCAGCAGCTCGGGACGGGAGGGTAACCCCCACGAGCAGTACTTC. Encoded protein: CASSSGREGNPHEQYF. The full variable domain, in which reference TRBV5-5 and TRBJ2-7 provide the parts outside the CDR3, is DAGVTQSPTHLIKTRGQQVTLRCSPISGHKSVSWYQQVLGQGPQFIFQYYEKEERGRGNFPDRFSARQFPNYSSELNVNALLLGDSALYLCASSSGREGNPHEQYFGPGTRLTVT.

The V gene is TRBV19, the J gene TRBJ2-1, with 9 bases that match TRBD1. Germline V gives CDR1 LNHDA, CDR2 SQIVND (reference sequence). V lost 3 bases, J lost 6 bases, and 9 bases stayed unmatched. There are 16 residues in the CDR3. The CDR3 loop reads CASSIRGTGKINEQFF. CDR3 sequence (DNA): TGTGCCAGTAGTATCCGCGGGACAGGGAAGATCAATGAGCAGTTCTTC.

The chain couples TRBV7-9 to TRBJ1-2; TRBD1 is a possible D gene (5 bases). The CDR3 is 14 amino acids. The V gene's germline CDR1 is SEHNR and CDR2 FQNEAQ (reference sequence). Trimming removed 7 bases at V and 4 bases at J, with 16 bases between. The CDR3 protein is CASTVSGTGYGYTF. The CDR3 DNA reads TGTGCCAGCACGGTCTCGGGGACTGGCTATGGCTACACCTTC.

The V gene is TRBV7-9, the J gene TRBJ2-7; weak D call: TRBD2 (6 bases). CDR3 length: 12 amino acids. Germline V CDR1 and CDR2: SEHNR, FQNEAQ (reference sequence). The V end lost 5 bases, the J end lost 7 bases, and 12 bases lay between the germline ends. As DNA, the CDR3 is TGTGCCAGCAGCAGCGGGTGGGGAGAGCAGTACTTC. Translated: CASSSGWGEQYF.

CDR3 protein: CASSSTRETDTQYF. The CDR3 DNA sequence: TGTGCCAGCAGCTCTACCAGGGAAACAGATACGCAGTATTTT. This chain links TRBV7-9 with TRBJ2-3; possibly TRBD1 for D (5 bases). This CDR3 comprises 14 residues. Trimming took off 4 bases at V and 3 bases at J, with 11 bases between the two ends. Germline V gene lookup returns CDR1 SEHNR and CDR2 FQNEAQ (reference sequence).

CDR3: CASSFRDRRNTIYF. CDR3 in DNA: TGTGCCAGCAGTTTCCGGGACAGGCGAAACACCATATATTTT. V is TRBV6-6 and J is TRBJ1-3; TRBD1 aligns across 8 bases. This CDR3 is 14 amino acids long. CDR1 is MNHNY and CDR2 is SVGAGI in the germline V gene (reference sequence). The junction had 4 bases not matched to a gene; V was cut back by 4 bases and J by 5 bases.

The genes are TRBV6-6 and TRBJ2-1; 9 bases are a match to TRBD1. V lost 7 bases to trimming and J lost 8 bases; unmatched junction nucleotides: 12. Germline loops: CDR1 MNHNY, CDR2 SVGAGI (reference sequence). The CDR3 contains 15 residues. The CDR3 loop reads CASIPGQGVGDEQFF. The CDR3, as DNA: TGTGCCAGCATACCGGGACAGGGAGTTGGAGATGAGCAGTTCTTC.

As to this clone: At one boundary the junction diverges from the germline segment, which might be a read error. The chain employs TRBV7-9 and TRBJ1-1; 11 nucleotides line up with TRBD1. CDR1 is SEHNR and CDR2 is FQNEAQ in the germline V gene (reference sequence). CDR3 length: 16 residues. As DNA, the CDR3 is TGTTCCAGCAGCTTTTGGACAGGGGGCGGTGACACTGAAGCTTTCTTT. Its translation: CSSSFWTGGGDTEAFF.

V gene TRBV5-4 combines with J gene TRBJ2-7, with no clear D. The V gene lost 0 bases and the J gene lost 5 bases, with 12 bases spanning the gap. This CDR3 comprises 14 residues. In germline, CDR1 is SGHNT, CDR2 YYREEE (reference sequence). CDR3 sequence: CASSLGRPEHEQYF. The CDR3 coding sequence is TGTGCCAGCAGCTTGGGCAGGCCAGAACACGAGCAGTACTTC.

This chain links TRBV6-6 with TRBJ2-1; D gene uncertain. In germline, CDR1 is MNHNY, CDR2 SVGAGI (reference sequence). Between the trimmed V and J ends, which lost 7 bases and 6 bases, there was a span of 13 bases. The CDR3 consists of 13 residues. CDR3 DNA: TGTGCCAGCACCTCCCTCGGTCCCAATGAGCAGTTCTTC. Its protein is CASTSLGPNEQFF.

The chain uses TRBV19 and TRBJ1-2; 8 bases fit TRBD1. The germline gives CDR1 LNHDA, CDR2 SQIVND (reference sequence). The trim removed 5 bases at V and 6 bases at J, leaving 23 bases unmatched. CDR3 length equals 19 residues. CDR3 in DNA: TGTGCCAGTAGTCCCTTCCAACCCTCACTAACGGACAGGGATGATGGCTACACCTTC. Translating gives CASSPFQPSLTDRDDGYTF.

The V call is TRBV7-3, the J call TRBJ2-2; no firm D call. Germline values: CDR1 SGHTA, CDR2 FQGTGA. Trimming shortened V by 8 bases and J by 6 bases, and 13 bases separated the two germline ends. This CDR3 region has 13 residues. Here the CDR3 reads CASGLDRSGELFF. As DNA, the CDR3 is TGTGCCAGCGGCCTAGACCGGTCCGGGGAGCTGTTTTTT.

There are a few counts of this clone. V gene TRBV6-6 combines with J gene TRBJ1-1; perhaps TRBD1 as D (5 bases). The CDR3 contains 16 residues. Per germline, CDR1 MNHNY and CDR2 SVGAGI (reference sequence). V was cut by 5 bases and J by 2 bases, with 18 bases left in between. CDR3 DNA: TGTGCCAGCAGTCCAACCCGGGGGGGGTTAAACACTGAAGCTTTCTTT. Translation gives CASSPTRGGLNTEAFF.